The 20 T cell receptor beta chains reported below all come from one sample, sequenced in a study of cytomegalovirus exposure and HLA in healthy donors. Primers: 60 Vbeta forward and 13 Jbeta reverse. Data came from immunoSEQ multiplex PCR; TCRdb stores just in-frame clones and leaves some out. The sample consists of approximately 190,000 clones, about 87% of them appearing once. Sequenced sample: PBMCs. The receptors originated from a man aged 30 to 39 in good health and CMV-seronegative.

The chain is built from TRBV5-8 and TRBJ2-7; 9 bases match TRBD1. The CDR3 covers 16 residues. After removal of 4 bases from V and 4 bases from J, the junction contained 12 bases not matched to a gene. Per germline, CDR1 SGHTS and CDR2 YDEGEE. This CDR3 is CASSKSLGQGGYEQYF. The DNA of the CDR3 is TGTGCCAGCAGCAAGTCGTTGGGACAGGGAGGATACGAGCAGTACTTC.

The V gene is TRBV9, the J gene TRBJ2-1; TRBD1 aligns across 7 bases. Per the germline V gene, CDR1 is SGDLS and CDR2 is YYNGEE. V lost 4 bases and J lost 2; bases outside the gene matches: 9. This CDR3 is built from 16 residues. CDR3 sequence (DNA): TGTGCCAGCAGCCCCCCCGGGACAGAGCCCTACAATGAGCAGTTCTTC. Its translation: CASSPPGTEPYNEQFF.

The chain combines TRBV5-6 with TRBJ2-5; the D gene is possibly TRBD2 (6 bases). CDR3 length: 14 amino acids. In germline, CDR1 is SGHDT, CDR2 YYEEEE. Trimming removed 2 bases at V and 5 bases at J, with 13 bases between. This CDR3 reads CASSLTGVGETQYF. The CDR3 nucleotides read TGTGCCAGCAGCTTAACGGGGGTGGGGGAGACCCAGTACTTC.

The chain is built from TRBV28 and TRBJ2-1; D possibly corresponds to TRBD2 (6 bases). Between the trimmed V and J ends, which lost 5 bases and 0 bases, there was a span of 17 bases. The CDR3 loop spans 17 amino acids. Germline assignment: CDR1 MDHEN and CDR2 SYDVKM. The CDR3 sequence is CASSPSGLPSSYNEQFF. The CDR3 region has the DNA TGTGCCAGCAGTCCCTCAGGACTACCTAGCTCCTACAATGAGCAGTTCTTC.

On this clone: An end of the junction differs from the germline gene, which may be a read error. The chain has TRBV6-5 and TRBJ2-1; 7 bases fit TRBD1. This CDR3 has 12 amino acids. CDR1 is MNHEY and CDR2 is SVGAGI in the germline V gene. As DNA, the CDR3 is TGTGCCAGCAGATACTCCGACAGGGTGGAGTTCTTC. Amino acids: CASRYSDRVEFF.

The V and J genes are TRBV7-8 and TRBJ1-1, with TRBD1 as a possible D gene (6 bases). The germline gives CDR1 SGHVS, CDR2 FQNEAQ. V gave up 2 bases and J gave up 4 bases, with 14 bases separating them. The CDR3 consists of 15 residues. CDR3 sequence (DNA): TGTGCCAGCAGCTTAAACAACAGGGCGCCCACTGAAGCTTTCTTT. Translation: CASSLNNRAPTEAFF.

This clone was seen only once. This sequence joins TRBV27 and TRBJ1-1, with D hard to call. Per the germline V gene, CDR1 is MNHEY and CDR2 is SMNVEV (reference sequence). CDR3 size: 15 residues. V was shortened by 10 bases and J by 11 bases, with 29 bases between the two germline ends. The CDR3 is CANRPFGVTIPLAFF. The DNA of the CDR3 is TGTGCCAATAGGCCATTCGGGGTAACTATACCTTTGGCTTTCTTT.

The V gene is TRBV7-6, the J gene TRBJ2-5, with TRBD1 as a possible D gene (6 bases). The assigned J gene may be wrong: the sequence end matches TRBJ2-7 better. Germline V gives CDR1 SGHVS, CDR2 FNYEAQ. This CDR3 spans 15 amino acids. The CDR3 region is CASSLGGRGFYEQYF. CDR3 in DNA: TGTGCCAGCAGCTTAGGGGGCAGGGGATTCTACGAGCAGTACTTC.

The chain recombines TRBV4-2 with TRBJ2-7, with D unresolved. Germline CDR1 is LGHNA and CDR2 is YNFKEQ. The CDR3 consists of 13 residues. Trimming removed 0 bases at V and 3 bases at J, with 6 bases between. The CDR3 nucleotides read TGTGCCAGCAGCCAAGAACACAGCTACGAGCAGTACTTC. Translation gives CASSQEHSYEQYF.

The rearrangement uses TRBV4-2 and TRBJ1-5, with D tentatively TRBD1 (5 bases). This CDR3 spans 16 amino acids. Trimming shortened V by 2 bases and J by 4 bases, and 15 bases separated the two germline ends. The germline gives CDR1 LGHNA, CDR2 YNFKEQ. CDR3 nucleotides: TGTGCCAGCAGCCAAACTTTAGGGGTGGCGAATCAGCCCCAGCATTTT. This gives the protein CASSQTLGVANQPQHF.

This chain joins TRBV27 and TRBJ1-1, with D tentatively TRBD1 (5 bases). The CDR3 totals 13 residues. With 5 bases removed from V and 6 bases from J, the gap between germline ends came to 13 bases. CDR1 and CDR2 (germline): MNHEY, SMNVEV (reference sequence). Written as DNA, the CDR3 is TGTGCCAGCAGTCCCCACGGGGGTCCTGAAGCTTTCTTT. This sequence encodes CASSPHGGPEAFF.

Written as DNA, the CDR3 is TGTGCCAGCAGCCCGACTAGCGGGGGGGCCCAAGAGACCCAGTACTTC. Amino acid sequence: CASSPTSGGAQETQYF. J is TRBJ2-5 and V is TRBV9; 14 nucleotides align to TRBD2. This CDR3 region has 16 residues. With 4 bases clipped from V and 1 base from J, the junction kept 3 bases outside the gene matches. The V gene's germline CDR1 is SGDLS and CDR2 YYNGEE.

The rearrangement links TRBV27 to TRBJ2-2; maybe TRBD1 (6 bases). Looked up from germline, CDR1 is MNHEY and CDR2 is SMNVEV (reference sequence). The CDR3 extends over 16 amino acids. Deletions cut 6 bases from V and 3 bases from J, with 17 bases between. Here the CDR3 DNA reads TGTGCCAGCAGCCCCCTGGAGGACAGCGACACCGGGGAGCTGTTTTTT. As protein: CASSPLEDSDTGELFF.

The chain joins TRBV7-8 to TRBJ2-3; 9 nucleotides line up with TRBD1. The CDR3 is 17 residues long. Germline CDR1 and CDR2: SGHVS and FQNEAQ. J lost 4 bases, V lost 5 bases, and 13 bases had no gene match. The CDR3 reads CASSRFIPGQGADTQYF. The DNA of the CDR3 is TGTGCCAGCAGCCGCTTTATCCCGGGACAGGGAGCAGATACGCAGTATTTT. The full variable domain, completed using reference TRBV7-8 and TRBJ2-3, is GAGVSQSPRYKVAKRGQDVALRCDPISGHVSLFWYQQALGQGPEFLTYFQNEAQLDKSGLPSDRFFAERPEGSVSTLKIQRTQQEDSAVYLCASSRFIPGQGADTQYFGPGTRLTVL.

The chain employs TRBV19 and TRBJ1-5, with 7 bases matching TRBD1. The CDR3 extends over 14 amino acids. CDR1 and CDR2 from the germline V gene are LNHDA and SQIVND (reference sequence). Losses at the gene ends were 7 bases for V and 0 bases for J; bases not matched to a gene: 3. The CDR3 here is CASKGQSSNQPQHF. CDR3 bases: TGTGCCAGTAAGGGACAGTCTAGCAATCAGCCCCAGCATTTT.

The CDR3 bases are TGCAGTGCTGCGGGGGATGGCGTTTTCTTT. This sequence encodes CSAAGDGVFF. The chain is built from TRBV20-1 and TRBJ1-1; possibly TRBD1 for D (5 bases). Trimming left V 5 bases short and J 13 bases short, with 14 bases between. Looked up from germline, CDR1 is DFQATT and CDR2 is SNEGSKA (reference sequence). This CDR3 spans 10 amino acids.

This chain uses TRBV7-2 with TRBJ2-3; TRBD2 agrees at 7 bases. The CDR3 is 16 residues long. V lost 1 base, J lost 0 bases, and 4 bases stayed unmatched. CDR1 is SGHTA, CDR2 FQGNSA, per germline. In DNA form, the CDR3 reads TGTGCCAGCAGCTTAGGAGGGAGGGCTAGCACAGATACGCAGTATTTT. This encodes CASSLGGRASTDTQYF.

This chain links TRBV2 with TRBJ2-3; D is undetermined. CDR3 length: 14 amino acids. V lost 4 bases and J 6 bases, leaving 14 bases between the germline ends. Germline V gene lookup returns CDR1 SNHLY and CDR2 FYNNEI. CDR3 sequence (DNA): TGTGCCAGCAGTGTCGAAAATCTTGGCGATACGCAGTATTTT. It is translated as CASSVENLGDTQYF.

This clone was recorded only once. V and J are TRBV6-5 and TRBJ1-2; a possible D gene is TRBD1 (5 bases). Trimming took 4 bases from V and 7 from J, leaving 13 bases between them. Germline V gene data show CDR1 as MNHEY and CDR2 as SVGAGI. The CDR3 totals 13 residues. CDR3 sequence reads: CASSFAGVAGYTF. The CDR3, as DNA: TGTGCCAGCAGTTTCGCGGGGGTTGCTGGCTACACCTTC.

The count of this clone is one. At one of its ends the junction is not consistent with the germline gene, which may arise from a read error. Other DNA sequences in this specimen translate into the identical CDR3. This rearrangement joins TRBV7-9 to TRBJ2-7; tentative D call: TRBD2 (6 bases). Germline values: CDR1 SEHNR, CDR2 FQNEAQ (reference sequence). The CDR3 totals 14 residues. CDR3: CASSLLGGGDEQYF. CDR3 in DNA: TGCGCCAGCAGCTTACTGGGTGGAGGGGACGAGCAGTACTTC.